This T cell receptor beta chain was sequenced in a study of technical replicates of blood from several donors. The V gene's germline CDR1 is MDHEN and CDR2 SYDVKM. V was clipped by 10 bases and J by 3 bases, with 9 bases between them. There are 11 residues in the CDR3. The data were produced by immunoSEQ multiplex PCR, yet TCRdb's version contains in-frame clones alone and is incomplete. The table records 10,000 to 13,000 clones, roughly 94% of them present only once. Sample: PBMCs. The chain uses TRBV28 and TRBJ1-1, with D possibly being TRBD1 (5 bases). This TCR was recovered from a human donor in good health. The CDR3 sequence is CATRGYTEAFF. The DNA for the CDR3 is TGTGCCACCCGGGGGTACACTGAAGCTTTCTTT.